This T cell receptor (beta chain) was observed in a study of T cell repertoires in cytomegalovirus infection (dated by TCRdb to between 2018 and 2021). A note on the overall study: Donor HLA type was relevant to the analysis, as public TCR beta signatures indicated carriage of CMV infection together with the matching HLA type.

This clonotype was recorded many times. Its antigen target is currently unknown. No base quality information exists; no much larger clone differs at one position. Sequenced on an Illumina HiSeq 1500. TCRdb cleaned the public reads at Q25 with fastp, built clones with MiXCR and kept in-frame beta chains. Each CDR3 protein appears once, grouped with its most common genes and DNA. A total of about 530,000 distinct CDR3 sequences appear in this sample, less than 30% of them only once. The ten biggest clones cover about 13% of the sample. Results the study describes overall, beyond this receptor: The ex vivo response was dominated by HLA-C-restricted CMV-specific TCR beta clonotypes, and the single most frequent clonotype in two of eight donors was supplied by these HLA-C-restricted clonotypes. Carriers of CMV infection plus the relevant HLA type were discriminated by the cumulative frequency of public TCR beta family members in the study cohort and in an independent roughly 400-donor cohort.

V gives up 1 base and J gives up 0 bases, and the segment between their germline ends measures 6 bases. The CDR3 holds 14 amino acids from the cysteine to the phenylalanine. Only CDR3 DNA is held: 42 bases, read in frame from base 1. The sequencing sample was made of PBMCs. The V gene is TRBV12-3 or TRBV12-4 and the J gene is TRBJ2-5; the D gene is unclear. This clonotype was sampled from a human donor in good health (CMV status not recorded). Some clones in this sample may be carry-over from other donors' samples. The CDR3 is CASSLDRNQETQYF. The DNA is TGTGCCAGCAGTTTAGATCGTAACCAAGAGACCCAGTACTTC.